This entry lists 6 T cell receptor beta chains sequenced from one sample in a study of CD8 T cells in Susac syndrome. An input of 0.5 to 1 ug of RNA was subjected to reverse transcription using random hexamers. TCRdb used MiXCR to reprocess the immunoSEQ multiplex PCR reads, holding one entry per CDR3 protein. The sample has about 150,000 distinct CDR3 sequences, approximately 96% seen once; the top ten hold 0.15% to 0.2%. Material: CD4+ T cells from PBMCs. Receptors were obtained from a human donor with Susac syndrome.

CDR3 nucleotide sequence: TGTGCCAGCAGCGTAGCTAGGAGCACCGGGGAGCTGTTTTTT. Protein: CASSVARSTGELFF. The chain joins TRBV9 to TRBJ2-2; D ambiguous. V lost 0 bases, J lost 4 bases, and 7 bases lay in between. CDR3 length: 14 residues. CDR1 and CDR2 (germline): SGDLS, YYNGEE.

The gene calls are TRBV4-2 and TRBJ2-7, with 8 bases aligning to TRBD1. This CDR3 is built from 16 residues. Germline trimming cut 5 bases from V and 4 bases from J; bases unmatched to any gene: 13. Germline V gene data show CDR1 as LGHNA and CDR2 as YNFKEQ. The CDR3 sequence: CASSFTSGTGDYEQYF. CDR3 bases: TGTGCCAGCAGCTTCACCTCCGGGACAGGTGATTACGAGCAGTACTTC.

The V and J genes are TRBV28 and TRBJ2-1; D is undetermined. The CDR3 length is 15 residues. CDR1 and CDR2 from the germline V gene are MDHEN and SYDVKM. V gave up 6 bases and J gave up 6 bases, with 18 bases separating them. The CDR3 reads CASSDPSGASNEQFF. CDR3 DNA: TGTGCCAGCAGCGACCCCTCGGGTGCGAGCAATGAGCAGTTCTTC.

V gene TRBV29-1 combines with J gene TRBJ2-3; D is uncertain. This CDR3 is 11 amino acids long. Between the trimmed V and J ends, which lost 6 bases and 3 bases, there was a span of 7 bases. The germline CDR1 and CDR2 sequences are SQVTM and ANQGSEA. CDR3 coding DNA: TGCAGCGTATTGATTACAGATACGCAGTATTTT. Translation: CSVLITDTQYF.

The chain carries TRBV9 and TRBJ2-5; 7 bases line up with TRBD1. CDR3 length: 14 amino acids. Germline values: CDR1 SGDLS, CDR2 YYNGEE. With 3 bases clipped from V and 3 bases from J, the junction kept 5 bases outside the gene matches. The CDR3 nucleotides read TGTGCCAGCAGCGCCCCAGGGGGAGAAGAGACCCAGTACTTC. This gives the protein CASSAPGGEETQYF.

CDR3 bases: TGTGCCAGCAGCTTAGCGGCTCGGGGCGCGGGAAACACTGAAGCTTTCTTT. Residues: CASSLAARGAGNTEAFF. The J gene is TRBJ1-1, the V gene TRBV7-2, with D possibly matching TRBD1 (5 bases). Trimming stripped 0 bases from V and 2 bases from J, with 16 bases between. Germline V gene data show CDR1 as SGHTA and CDR2 as FQGNSA. The CDR3 has 17 amino acids.